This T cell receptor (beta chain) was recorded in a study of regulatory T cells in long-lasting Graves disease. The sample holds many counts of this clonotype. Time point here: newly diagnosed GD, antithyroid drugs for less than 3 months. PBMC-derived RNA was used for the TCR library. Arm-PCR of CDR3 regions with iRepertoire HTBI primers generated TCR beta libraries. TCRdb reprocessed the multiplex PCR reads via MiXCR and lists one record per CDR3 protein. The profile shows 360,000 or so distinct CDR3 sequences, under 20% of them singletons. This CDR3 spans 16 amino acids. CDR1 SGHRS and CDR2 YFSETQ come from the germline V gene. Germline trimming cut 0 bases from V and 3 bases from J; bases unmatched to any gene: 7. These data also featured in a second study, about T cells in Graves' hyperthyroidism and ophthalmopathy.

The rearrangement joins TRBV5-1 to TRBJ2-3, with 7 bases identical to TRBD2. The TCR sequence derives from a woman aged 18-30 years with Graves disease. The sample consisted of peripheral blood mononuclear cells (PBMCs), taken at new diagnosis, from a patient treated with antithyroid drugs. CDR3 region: CASSLALGGSTDTQYF. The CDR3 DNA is TGCGCCAGCAGCTTGGCCTTGGGGGGGAGTACAGATACGCAGTATTTT.